What follows are 25 T cell receptor beta chains derived from one specimen sequenced in a study of cytomegalovirus exposure and HLA in healthy donors. 60 Vbeta and 13 Jbeta primers were used in PCR. Using immunoSEQ multiplex PCR, the repertoire was profiled, and TCRdb retains in-frame clones only, with some absent. The sample has approximately 130,000 clones, roughly 82% seen once. Material for sequencing was PBMCs. These receptors were taken from a man aged 45-65 years in good health and CMV-seronegative.

CDR3 DNA sequence: TGTGCCAGCAGCTTGGAGATAGGAGCTGAGACCCAGTACTTC. Translated, it gives CASSLEIGAETQYF. J is TRBJ2-5 and V is TRBV5-4; D gene unclear. The CDR3 runs 14 residues. Between the trimmed V and J ends, which lost 0 bases and 5 bases, there was a span of 11 bases. Per germline, CDR1 SGHNT and CDR2 YYREEE (reference sequence).

The chain couples TRBV5-8 to TRBJ1-1, with TRBD1 matching 9 bases. The CDR3 is 14 amino acids. With 3 bases clipped from V and 4 bases from J, the junction kept 4 bases outside the gene matches. Looked up from germline, CDR1 is SGHTS and CDR2 is YDEGEE. CDR3 residues: CASSWGTGTTEAFF. The CDR3 coding sequence is TGTGCCAGCAGCTGGGGGACAGGGACCACTGAAGCTTTCTTT.

The rearrangement joins TRBV27 to TRBJ1-2; D is ambiguous. Germline CDR1 is MNHEY and CDR2 is SMNVEV (reference sequence). This CDR3 has 14 amino acids. Between the trimmed V and J ends, which lost 5 bases and 4 bases, there was a span of 14 bases. CDR3 nucleotides: TGTGCCAGCAGTCCTAAAGACGGGTTCTATGGCTACACCTTC. The encoded protein is CASSPKDGFYGYTF.

V gene TRBV5-1 combines with J gene TRBJ2-2, with no clear D. V was pared by 1 base and J by 0 bases, with 10 bases between. CDR1 SGHRS and CDR2 YFSETQ come from the germline V gene. This CDR3 is built from 16 residues. CDR3 coding DNA: TGCGCCAGCAGCTTGCTTCAGGCCGCGAACACCGGGGAGCTGTTTTTT. Translated, it gives CASSLLQAANTGELFF.

J is TRBJ1-5 and V is TRBV30, with 7 positions matching TRBD1. Germline CDR1 GTSNPN, CDR2 SVGIG (reference sequence). Trimming removed 5 bases from V and 6 bases from J; junction bases left unmatched: 7. The CDR3 contains 13 residues. The CDR3 protein is CAWSTGYGQPQHF. Written as DNA, the CDR3 is TGTGCCTGGTCGACAGGGTATGGTCAGCCCCAGCATTTT.

The chain is built from TRBV2 and TRBJ1-4; the match to TRBD1 covers 9 bases. Trimming took 9 bases from V and 7 from J; bases not matched to a gene: 6. From germline, CDR1 is SNHLY and CDR2 FYNNEI. This CDR3 region has 13 residues. This CDR3 reads CARTGGRGEKLFF. DNA for the CDR3: TGTGCCAGAACAGGGGGCAGGGGTGAAAAACTGTTTTTT. The full variable domain, completed using reference TRBV2 and TRBJ1-4, is EPEVTQTPSHQVTQMGQEVILRCVPISNHLYFYWYRQILGQKVEFLVSFYNNEISEKSEIFDDQFSVERPDGSNFTLKIRSTKLEDSAMYFCARTGGRGEKLFFGSGTQLSVL.

The chain is built from TRBV2 and TRBJ2-1; D gene uncertain. Between the trimmed V and J ends, which lost 5 bases and 10 bases, there was a span of 9 bases. The CDR3 contains 11 residues. Germline V gives CDR1 SNHLY, CDR2 FYNNEI. The CDR3 DNA follows: TGTGCCAGCAGTCTAGAAGGAGAGCAGTTCTTC. Residues: CASSLEGEQFF.

The genes are TRBV7-6 and TRBJ2-3, with 10 positions matching TRBD2. V dropped 4 bases and J dropped 4; count of bases not matched to a gene: 2. The CDR3 contains 14 residues. Per germline, CDR1 SGHVS and CDR2 FNYEAQ. The DNA for the CDR3 is TGTGCCAGCAGCTCTAGCGGGGGCGCAGATACGCAGTATTTT. It translates to CASSSSGGADTQYF.

The chain links TRBV15 to TRBJ1-3; D unclear. Per the germline V gene, CDR1 is LNHNV and CDR2 is YYDKDF (reference sequence). V gave up 1 base and J gave up 4 bases, with 11 bases separating them. The CDR3 consists of 15 residues. CDR3 sequence: CATSRGWRAGNTIYF. CDR3 bases: TGTGCCACCAGCAGAGGATGGAGGGCAGGAAACACCATATATTTT.

The V and J genes are TRBV27 and TRBJ1-1; D not certain. V dropped 8 bases and J dropped 4 bases, with 14 bases sitting between them. This CDR3 spans 13 amino acids. From germline, CDR1 is MNHEY and CDR2 SMNVEV (reference sequence). Written as DNA, the CDR3 is TGTGCCAGCGGTAATTTGGGAGGCACTGAAGCTTTCTTT. It encodes CASGNLGGTEAFF.

CDR3 sequence: CAISESGGPYGYTF. Here the CDR3 DNA reads TGTGCCATCAGTGAGTCTGGAGGCCCCTATGGCTACACCTTC. The chain carries TRBV10-3 and TRBJ1-2, with D hard to call. Germline-derived CDR1 and CDR2 are ENHRY and SYGVKD. This CDR3 is built from 14 residues. The ends were cut back, 0 bases at V and 4 bases at J, with 9 bases in the middle.

The chain couples TRBV7-9 to TRBJ1-2; 10 nucleotides align to TRBD1. In germline, CDR1 is SEHNR, CDR2 FQNEAQ (reference sequence). Germline trimming cut 3 bases from V and 11 bases from J; bases unmatched to any gene: 9. The CDR3 extends over 14 amino acids. The CDR3 coding sequence is TGTGCCAGCAGCTTTGGTGGACAGGGGGTTAGTTACACCTTC. This translates into CASSFGGQGVSYTF.

The chain is built from TRBV5-6 and TRBJ2-3, with 10 bases identical to TRBD2. CDR3 length equals 16 residues. The ends lost 0 bases at V and 5 bases at J; junction bases unmatched: 6. CDR1 SGHDT and CDR2 YYEEEE come from the germline V gene. CDR3 sequence reads: CASSLGPSGGRDTQYF. Written as DNA, the CDR3 is TGTGCCAGCAGCTTGGGGCCTAGCGGGGGTAGAGATACGCAGTATTTT.

The chain has TRBV19 and TRBJ2-7; D might be TRBD2 (5 bases). The CDR3 is made up of 14 amino acids. Trimming pared 10 bases from V and 0 bases from J, leaving 16 bases between. In germline, CDR1 is LNHDA, CDR2 SQIVND (reference sequence). The CDR3 DNA follows: TGTGCCATCATAGAACCGGGATACTCCTACGAGCAGTACTTC. It translates to CAIIEPGYSYEQYF.

The CDR3 region is CAWSAGMNTEAFF. In DNA, the CDR3 is TGTGCCTGGAGTGCAGGGATGAACACTGAAGCTTTCTTT. The chain has TRBV30 and TRBJ1-1, with a possible D match to TRBD1 (5 bases). The CDR3 length is 13 residues. Germline CDR1 and CDR2: GTSNPN and SVGIG (reference sequence). The V gene lost 1 base and the J gene lost 0 bases, with 6 bases spanning the gap.

V gene TRBV5-1 combines with J gene TRBJ1-2; 8 bases agree with TRBD1. From germline, CDR1 is SGHRS and CDR2 YFSETQ. The CDR3 spans 14 residues. V was pared by 4 bases and J by 4 bases, with 6 bases of the junction left unmatched. This CDR3 is CASSLGTGAYGYTF. CDR3 DNA: TGCGCCAGCAGCCTGGGGACAGGAGCCTATGGCTACACCTTC.

This clone was seen only once. The CDR3 DNA reads as TGCGCCAGCAGCTTGGTGGGGACAGGGGCCTACGAGCAGTACTTC. Its protein product is CASSLVGTGAYEQYF. This chain uses TRBV5-1 with TRBJ2-7; 10 bases map to TRBD1. The CDR3 has 15 residues. With 0 bases clipped from V and 2 bases from J, the junction kept 2 bases outside the gene matches. Germline CDR1 and CDR2: SGHRS and YFSETQ. Full variable domain (rest looked up from reference TRBV5-1 and TRBJ2-7): KAGVTQTPRYLIKTRGQQVTLSCSPISGHRSVSWYQQTPGQGLQFLFEYFSETQRNKGNFPGRFSGRQFSNSRSEMNVSTLELGDSALYLCASSLVGTGAYEQYFGPGTRLTVT.

The sample holds a few counts of this clone. This CDR3 reads CASSQIAVTGELFF. CDR3 coding DNA: TGCGCCAGCAGCCAAATCGCGGTCACCGGGGAGCTGTTTTTT. The chain recombines TRBV4-1 with TRBJ2-2; D gene unclear. The V gene lost 2 bases and the J gene lost 4 bases, with 8 bases spanning the gap. Germline V gives CDR1 MGHRA, CDR2 YSYEKL. The CDR3 length is 14 residues.

The chain is built from TRBV27 and TRBJ2-1, with 8 nucleotides matching TRBD1. This CDR3 is built from 15 residues. Germline V gene sequence: CDR1 MNHEY, CDR2 SMNVEV (reference sequence). The junction had 4 bases not matched to a gene; V was cut back by 3 bases and J by 3 bases. In DNA form, the CDR3 reads TGTGCCAGCAGTTTGACCGGGACAGGCTACAATGAGCAGTTCTTC. Amino acids: CASSLTGTGYNEQFF.

This sequence joins TRBV5-1 and TRBJ1-5; 7 nucleotides agree with TRBD1. Germline V gene data show CDR1 as SGHRS and CDR2 as YFSETQ. The CDR3 consists of 15 residues. The ends lost 0 bases at V and 4 bases at J; junction bases unmatched: 4. The CDR3 region is CASSLDGTANQPQHF. CDR3 nucleotide sequence: TGCGCCAGCAGCTTGGACGGGACAGCTAATCAGCCCCAGCATTTT.

The chain is built from TRBV7-9 and TRBJ1-1; TRBD1 might be the D (6 bases). Germline CDR1 SEHNR, CDR2 FQNEAQ (reference sequence). The CDR3 consists of 14 residues. V was clipped by 5 bases and J by 0 bases, with 10 bases between them. Here the CDR3 DNA reads TGTGCCAGCAGCGCCGGACAGCTGAACACTGAAGCTTTCTTT. This codes for CASSAGQLNTEAFF.

The chain joins TRBV11-2 to TRBJ2-1; 8 bases line up with TRBD2. The V segment lost 6 bases and the J segment 9 bases; nucleotides outside the gene matches: 13. This CDR3 contains 15 residues. CDR1 SGHAT and CDR2 FQNNGV come from the germline V gene. The CDR3 spells CASRATRGGRGEQFF. DNA for the CDR3: TGTGCCAGCAGAGCTACACGGGGGGGCCGGGGTGAGCAGTTCTTC. Full variable domain (remainder filled in from reference TRBV11-2 and TRBJ2-1): EAGVAQSPRYKIIEKRQSVAFWCNPISGHATLYWYQQILGQGPKLLIQFQNNGVVDDSQLPKDRFSAERLKGVDSTLKIQPAKLEDSAVYLCASRATRGGRGEQFFGPGTRLTVL.

J is TRBJ1-1 and V is TRBV5-4; TRBD1 matches 7 bases. This CDR3 comprises 14 residues. The junction had 10 bases not matched to a gene; V was cut back by 6 bases and J by 5 bases. Per germline, CDR1 SGHNT and CDR2 YYREEE (reference sequence). The CDR3 is CASTQGERRTEAFF. The CDR3 bases are TGTGCCAGCACCCAGGGGGAAAGACGAACTGAAGCTTTCTTT.

This clone has more than one count but fewer than ten. The CDR3 is CASSPTPEGGYGYTF. The CDR3 nucleotides read TGCGCCAGCAGCCCCACCCCGGAGGGAGGCTATGGCTACACCTTC. This rearrangement joins TRBV5-1 to TRBJ1-2; D is undetermined. The V and J ends lost 4 bases and 4 bases respectively, with 17 bases between them. The germline V gene has CDR1 SGHRS and CDR2 YFSETQ. The CDR3 covers 15 residues.

The chain employs TRBV19 and TRBJ1-5, with D maybe TRBD1 (6 bases). This CDR3 spans 14 amino acids. Trimming pared 5 bases from V and 6 bases from J, leaving 14 bases between. Germline loops: CDR1 LNHDA, CDR2 SQIVND (reference sequence). The CDR3 region is CASSAGTDSQPQHF. Written as DNA, the CDR3 is TGTGCCAGTAGTGCAGGGACGGACAGTCAGCCCCAGCATTTT.